These 3 T cell receptor beta chains were sequenced from one sample in a study of T cells in Graves' hyperthyroidism and ophthalmopathy. TCR beta CDR3 sequences were amplified from RNA transcripts. The HTBI primer set was used in a first-round RT-PCR of the TCR CDR3. Via MiXCR, TCRdb re-called the multiplex PCR reads, giving one row per CDR3 protein. The sample records around 300,000 distinct CDR3 sequences, around 14% being singletons. Sequencing was performed on blood. These receptor sequences come from a woman aged 25-40 years with Graves' hyperthyroidism.

The CDR3 reads CASSPGVGSSGNTIYF. The CDR3 DNA sequence: TGTGCCAGCTCACCAGGGGTCGGAAGTTCTGGAAACACCATATATTTT. The rearrangement links TRBV18 to TRBJ1-3; no definite D call. Trimming cost V 2 bases and J 1 base, with 12 bases left between them. Germline V CDR1 and CDR2: KGHSH, LQKENI. The CDR3 has 16 amino acids.

The chain couples TRBV14 to TRBJ2-2, with 14 bases that match TRBD2. The CDR3 contains 18 residues. With 4 bases clipped from V and 0 bases from J, the junction kept 4 bases outside the gene matches. Germline lookup yields CDR1 SGHDN and CDR2 FVKESK. The CDR3 region is CASSRTSGRHSNTGELFF. The CDR3 nucleotides read TGTGCCAGCAGCCGGACTAGCGGGAGGCACTCGAACACCGGGGAGCTGTTTTTT.

This clonotype was seen a handful of times. V usage is TRBV20-1 and J usage is TRBJ2-1; 7 bases match TRBD2. CDR1 and CDR2 (germline): DFQATT, SNEGSKA (reference sequence). V was pared by 0 bases and J by 6 bases, with 8 bases of the junction left unmatched. The CDR3 has 15 residues. The CDR3 DNA reads TGCAGTGCTAGAGATCCGGCTAGCGGACCCAATGAGCAGTTCTTC. Translation gives CSARDPASGPNEQFF.